This passage covers 21 T cell receptor beta chains from one sample sequenced in a study of cytomegalovirus exposure and HLA in healthy donors. Vbeta (60) and Jbeta (13) primers were used in the PCR. Sequenced by immunoSEQ multiplex PCR; TCRdb stores in-frame clones only, minus some. The sample holds more than 95,000 clones; 76% are singletons and the top ten take roughly 5.4%. Specimen: PBMCs. Receptors were obtained from a woman aged 18-29 years in good health and CMV-seropositive.

The rearrangement uses TRBV6-5 and TRBJ2-1, with 12 positions matching TRBD2. V shed 2 bases and J 8 bases; nucleotides not matched to a gene: 4. The CDR3 is 15 amino acids. CDR1 is MNHEY and CDR2 is SVGAGI in the germline V gene. The CDR3: CASSYQGLAGDEQFF. CDR3 nucleotides: TGTGCCAGCAGTTACCAGGGACTAGCGGGCGATGAGCAGTTCTTC.

The chain uses TRBV7-2 and TRBJ2-4; 11 bases align to TRBD2. In germline, CDR1 is SGHTA, CDR2 FQGNSA. The CDR3 sequence is 16 residues long. V was pared by 5 bases and J by 10 bases, with 13 bases of the junction left unmatched. The DNA for the CDR3 is TGTGCCAGCAGCCTCATAGCGGGAGGGCCGTTAGGGATTCAGTACTTC. This sequence encodes CASSLIAGGPLGIQYF.

About this clone itself: An end of the junction does not agree with germline; a read error may underlie this. The J gene is TRBJ2-5, the V gene TRBV7-7; 12 bases align to TRBD1. Germline values: CDR1 SSHAT, CDR2 FNYEAQ (reference sequence). This CDR3 has 16 residues. The DNA for the CDR3 is TGTGCTAGCAGCTCGGGACAGGGGGCGGTCTGGGAGACCCAGTACTTC. Translation gives CASSSGQGAVWETQYF.

There are a few counts of this clone. The chain is built from TRBV5-8 and TRBJ1-5; D is unresolved. The germline V gene has CDR1 SGHTS and CDR2 YDEGEE. Trimming took off 1 base at V and 6 bases at J, with 5 bases between the two ends. CDR3 length equals 12 residues. The CDR3 coding sequence is TGTGCCAGCAGCTTGTATAGTCAGCCCCAGCATTTT. The encoded protein is CASSLYSQPQHF.

This chain uses TRBV29-1 with TRBJ2-7; possibly TRBD2 for D (5 bases). CDR3 length: 14 residues. CDR1 and CDR2 from the germline V gene are SQVTM and ANQGSEA. V lost 1 base to trimming and J lost 2 bases, with 12 bases between them. The CDR3 DNA reads as TGCAGCGTTGAAGTGGAGGACGGAACCTACGAGCAGTACTTC. This gives the protein CSVEVEDGTYEQYF.

The chain is built from TRBV5-6 and TRBJ1-5, with D unclear. Germline V lookup: CDR1 SGHDT, CDR2 YYEEEE. Trimming removed 4 bases from V and 6 bases from J, with 8 bases in between. The CDR3 is made up of 12 amino acids. CDR3 region: CASSRGSQPQHF. CDR3 in DNA: TGTGCCAGCAGCCGTGGCAGTCAGCCCCAGCATTTT.

The chain combines TRBV5-6 with TRBJ2-1; D is unresolved. The CDR3 is 14 amino acids. The germline V gene encodes CDR1 SGHDT and CDR2 YYEEEE. The V and J ends lost 1 base and 3 bases respectively, with 8 bases between them. The DNA for the CDR3 is TGTGCCAGCAGCTTGATTCTGTTCTACAATGAGCAGTTCTTC. Its translation is CASSLILFYNEQFF.

The V and J genes are TRBV6-1 and TRBJ1-2, with a possible D match to TRBD1 (6 bases). CDR3 length: 13 residues. Trimming shortened V by 6 bases and J by 5 bases, and 13 bases separated the two germline ends. Germline V gene lookup returns CDR1 MNHNS and CDR2 SASEGT. DNA of the CDR3: TGTGCCAGCAGAAACAGGGAATCGTATGGCTACACCTTC. It encodes CASRNRESYGYTF.

The V call is TRBV5-6, the J call TRBJ2-3; D remains unclear. CDR3 size: 12 residues. The germline V gene has CDR1 SGHDT and CDR2 YYEEEE. V was clipped by 3 bases and J by 6 bases, with 8 bases between them. In DNA, the CDR3 is TGTGCCAGCAGCTCTCTGAGTGATACGCAGTATTTT. Protein sequence: CASSSLSDTQYF.

The chain has TRBV6-6 and TRBJ1-2, with D maybe TRBD1 (6 bases). V shed 6 bases and J shed 0 bases, with 17 bases lying between them. Germline CDR1 is MNHNY and CDR2 is SVGAGI (reference sequence). The CDR3 is 16 residues long. CDR3 sequence: CASSPKQGLANYGYTF. For the CDR3, the DNA is TGTGCCAGCAGCCCGAAGCAGGGGTTAGCTAACTATGGCTACACCTTC.

This rearrangement joins TRBV30 to TRBJ1-5; maybe TRBD1 (5 bases). The V gene lost 0 bases and the J gene lost 7 bases, with 16 bases spanning the gap. The germline gives CDR1 GTSNPN, CDR2 SVGIG (reference sequence). This CDR3 spans 15 amino acids. This CDR3 reads CAWSVPGLGRQPQHF. CDR3 nucleotides: TGTGCCTGGAGTGTCCCGGGACTAGGGAGGCAGCCCCAGCATTTT. The variable domain in full, with the rest retrieved from reference TRBV30 and TRBJ1-5, is SQTIHQWPATLVQPVGSPLSLECTVEGTSNPNLYWYRQAAGRGLQLLFYSVGIGQISSEVPQNLSASRPQDRQFILSSKKLLLSDSGFYLCAWSVPGLGRQPQHFGDGTRLSIL.

The rearrangement joins TRBV5-4 to TRBJ2-7, with TRBD1 identical over 8 bases. J was trimmed by 4 bases and V by 4 bases; bases with no gene match: 4. The V gene's germline CDR1 is SGHNT and CDR2 YYREEE (reference sequence). The CDR3 covers 13 residues. This chain's CDR3 is CASSMDRAYEQYF. Here the CDR3 DNA reads TGTGCCAGCAGCATGGACAGGGCGTACGAGCAGTACTTC.

A few counts support this clone. J is TRBJ1-2 and V is TRBV28; D is perhaps TRBD1 (5 bases). V lost 4 bases and J lost 9, with 21 bases in between. The CDR3 extends over 15 amino acids. Looked up from germline, CDR1 is MDHEN and CDR2 is SYDVKM. CDR3 nucleotide sequence: TGTGCCAGCAGTTCACCCTCCGGACGGGGGGTGAGCTACACCTTC. This gives the protein CASSSPSGRGVSYTF.

The chain joins TRBV28 to TRBJ2-1, with D uncertain. This CDR3 is built from 13 residues. V was shortened by 3 bases and J by 5 bases, with 8 bases between the two germline ends. Per germline, CDR1 MDHEN and CDR2 SYDVKM. CDR3 sequence (DNA): TGTGCCAGCAGTTTGCACTACAACAATGAGCAGTTCTTC. This sequence encodes CASSLHYNNEQFF.

This chain uses TRBV27 with TRBJ2-6; D gene unclear. Looked up from germline, CDR1 is MNHEY and CDR2 is SMNVEV (reference sequence). V shed 4 bases and J shed 0 bases, with 4 bases lying between them. This CDR3 has 14 residues. DNA for the CDR3: TGTGCCAGCAGTTGGAGCTCTGGGGCCAACGTCCTGACTTTC. Its protein is CASSWSSGANVLTF.

V usage is TRBV6-6 and J usage is TRBJ1-1; D is perhaps TRBD1 (6 bases). This CDR3 comprises 14 residues. Germline V gene sequence: CDR1 MNHNY, CDR2 SVGAGI (reference sequence). V lost 5 bases, J lost 1 base, and 11 bases lay in between. CDR3 sequence: CASSPRGGNTEAFF. The DNA for the CDR3 is TGTGCCAGCAGTCCCAGGGGCGGGAACACTGAAGCTTTCTTT.

The chain links TRBV28 to TRBJ1-1; D call uncertain. V shed 4 bases and J shed 1 base, with 10 bases lying between them. Germline V gives CDR1 MDHEN, CDR2 SYDVKM. This CDR3 contains 14 residues. CDR3: CASSSLSGNTEAFF. The CDR3 bases are TGTGCCAGCAGTTCCCTATCGGGGAACACTGAAGCTTTCTTT.

The rearrangement uses TRBV6-5 and TRBJ2-1, with TRBD1 as a possible D gene (6 bases). Looked up from germline, CDR1 is MNHEY and CDR2 is SVGAGI. The CDR3 covers 13 residues. The germline V and J ends were trimmed by 2 bases and 9 bases, with 11 bases remaining between them. The CDR3 is CASSYPGTPEQFF. The DNA of the CDR3 is TGTGCCAGCAGTTACCCCGGGACACCTGAGCAGTTCTTC.

This chain links TRBV6-1 with TRBJ2-1; the match to TRBD2 covers 10 bases. This CDR3 comprises 19 residues. Germline CDR1 and CDR2: MNHNS and SASEGT. V lost 1 base and J lost 0; bases outside the gene matches: 9. This CDR3 is CASSEGLAGASSSYNEQFF. For the CDR3, the DNA is TGTGCCAGCAGTGAAGGACTAGCGGGCGCCTCCAGCTCCTACAATGAGCAGTTCTTC.

This clone was recorded a few times. The chain joins TRBV2 to TRBJ2-7, with D tentatively TRBD2 (7 bases). Germline CDR1 is SNHLY and CDR2 is FYNNEI. Trimming cost V 8 bases and J 0 bases, with 14 bases left between them. This CDR3 comprises 14 residues. DNA for the CDR3: TGTGCCAGCTCTAGGGAGGGGGACTCCTACGAGCAGTACTTC. Its protein is CASSREGDSYEQYF.

This clone was observed at least ten times. The chain is built from TRBV6-5 and TRBJ1-3, with unresolved D. Looked up from germline, CDR1 is MNHEY and CDR2 is SVGAGI. The CDR3 is 15 amino acids. V dropped 5 bases and J dropped 0 bases, with 11 bases sitting between them. CDR3 residues: CASSLTAPSGNTIYF. The CDR3 nucleotides read TGTGCCAGCAGTCTGACTGCCCCCTCTGGAAACACCATATATTTT.